These 22 T cell receptor beta chains originate from one sample sequenced in a study of CD8 T cells in Susac syndrome. RNA, at roughly 0.5 to 1 ug, was reverse transcribed with random hexamers. TCRdb reprocessed the immunoSEQ multiplex PCR reads via MiXCR and lists one record per CDR3 protein. Here the sample spans under 150,000 distinct CDR3 sequences, 90% to 96% being singletons. The specimen sequenced was CD4+ T cells from PBMCs. The receptors stem from a human donor with Susac syndrome.

The V and J genes are TRBV24-1 and TRBJ2-1, with D unclear. The germline gives CDR1 KGHDR, CDR2 SFDVKD. The CDR3 is made up of 13 amino acids. Trimming took 1 base from V and 7 from J, leaving 7 bases between them. This CDR3 reads CATSDLLRNEQFF. The CDR3 DNA sequence: TGTGCCACCAGTGATTTACTGAGGAATGAGCAGTTCTTC.

J is TRBJ1-1 and V is TRBV20-1; D perhaps matches TRBD1 (6 bases). The CDR3 totals 16 residues. Germline CDR1 reads DFQATT; CDR2 reads SNEGSKA (reference sequence). V lost 7 bases and J lost 0, with 21 bases in between. CDR3 residues: CSGMHKGGYLNTEAFF. CDR3 sequence (DNA): TGCAGTGGTATGCATAAGGGGGGGTATTTGAACACTGAAGCTTTCTTT.

The gene calls are TRBV23-1 and TRBJ1-2; 8 bases fit TRBD1. TRBV23-1 belongs to the ORF category, with a function that is uncertain. V shed 3 bases, J shed 5 bases, and the junction held 8 bases outside the gene matches. CDR3 size: 15 residues. The CDR3 DNA sequence: TGCGCCAGCAGTCACCCCAGGGGGCGCGGTTATGGCTACACCTTC. This codes for CASSHPRGRGYGYTF.

This chain connects TRBV11-1 to TRBJ2-7, with TRBD2 matching over 9 bases. V was pared by 6 bases and J by 2 bases, with 5 bases of the junction left unmatched. The CDR3 runs 14 residues. CDR1 and CDR2 (germline): SGHAT, FQDESV (reference sequence). The CDR3 bases are TGTGCCAGCAGTAAGACTAGCGGAACCTACGAGCAGTACTTC. Translated, it gives CASSKTSGTYEQYF.

The chain has TRBV6-5 and TRBJ1-2; D remains ambiguous. V dropped 2 bases and J dropped 4 bases, with 11 bases sitting between them. Germline assignment: CDR1 MNHEY and CDR2 SVGAGI. The CDR3 loop spans 14 amino acids. The CDR3 region is CASSYDRAPYGYTF. The DNA for the CDR3 is TGTGCCAGCAGTTACGATCGGGCCCCCTATGGCTACACCTTC.

The V gene is TRBV30, the J gene TRBJ1-3; 8 positions agree with TRBD1. The CDR3 covers 10 residues. Germline lookup yields CDR1 GTSNPN and CDR2 SVGIG (reference sequence). Losses at the gene ends were 7 bases for V and 8 bases for J; bases not matched to a gene: 1. In nucleotides, the CDR3 is TGTGCCTCACAGGGGGACACCATATATTTT. It codes for CASQGDTIYF.

The chain carries TRBV29-1 and TRBJ2-5, with TRBD1 matching 12 bases. From germline, CDR1 is SQVTM and CDR2 ANQGSEA. With 7 bases clipped from V and 5 bases from J, the junction kept 8 bases outside the gene matches. This CDR3 spans 14 amino acids. The CDR3 spells CSAGTGGIGETQYF. CDR3 in DNA: TGCAGCGCCGGGACAGGGGGCATCGGGGAGACCCAGTACTTC.

The rearrangement uses TRBV5-1 and TRBJ1-1; TRBD1 agrees at 8 bases. The germline V gene encodes CDR1 SGHRS and CDR2 YFSETQ. The junction had 6 bases not matched to a gene; V was cut back by 4 bases and J by 4 bases. The CDR3 is made up of 14 amino acids. The CDR3 spells CASSKGQAGTEAFF. In DNA form, the CDR3 reads TGCGCCAGCAGCAAGGGACAGGCGGGCACTGAAGCTTTCTTT.

The genes are TRBV7-8 and TRBJ1-6; D gene uncertain. V lost 1 base and J lost 8, with 9 bases in between. The CDR3 extends over 14 amino acids. Germline CDR1 is SGHVS and CDR2 is FQNEAQ. The CDR3 DNA reads as TGTGCCAGCAGCTTAGAGGCATTTGATTCACCCCTCCACTTT. It specifies CASSLEAFDSPLHF.

The chain couples TRBV25-1 to TRBJ2-7, with D hard to call. The V end was cut by 10 bases, the J end by 4 bases, with 11 bases between. Germline values: CDR1 MGHDK, CDR2 SYGVNS. The CDR3 has 11 amino acids. CDR3 in amino acids: CATSTAYEQYF. The CDR3 DNA reads TGTGCCACCTCGACGGCGTACGAGCAGTACTTC.

This chain connects TRBV29-1 to TRBJ2-1; 9 nucleotides line up with TRBD1. The germline CDR1 and CDR2 sequences are SQVTM and ANQGSEA. Trimming at V came to 4 bases and at J to 2 bases, leaving 0 bases not matched to a gene. This CDR3 has 13 amino acids. The CDR3 DNA reads TGCAGCGTTGGGGACAGGGCCTACAATGAGCAGTTCTTC. Translated, it gives CSVGDRAYNEQFF.

The chain carries TRBV29-1 and TRBJ2-5; no clear D. This CDR3 has 14 residues. The V gene's germline CDR1 is SQVTM and CDR2 ANQGSEA. CDR3 bases: TGCAGTGTGGGCGTGGACGGTGGTCAAGAGACCCAGTACTTC. Translation gives CSVGVDGGQETQYF. The full variable domain, completed using reference TRBV29-1 and TRBJ2-5, is SAVISQKPSRDICQRGTSLTIQCQVDSQVTMMFWYRQQPGQSLTLIATANQGSEATYESGFVIDKFPISRPNLTFSTLTVSNMSPEDSSIYLCSVGVDGGQETQYFGPGTRLLVL.

The rearrangement uses TRBV18 and TRBJ1-5; a possible D gene is TRBD1 (5 bases). Germline loops: CDR1 KGHSH, CDR2 LQKENI. Trimming pared 1 base from V and 5 bases from J, leaving 12 bases between. The CDR3 length is 15 residues. In DNA, the CDR3 is TGTGCCAGCTCACCACAGGATACAGGCTATCAGCCCCAGCATTTT. Protein sequence: CASSPQDTGYQPQHF. The full variable domain, with the rest looked up from reference TRBV18 and TRBJ1-5, is NAGVMQNPRHLVRRRGQEARLRCSPMKGHSHVYWYRQLPEEGLKFMVYLQKENIIDESGMPKERFSAEFPKEGPSILRIQQVVRGDSAAYFCASSPQDTGYQPQHFGDGTRLSIL.

The rearrangement uses TRBV12-3 or TRBV12-4 and TRBJ1-3; D not resolved. Trimming cost V 8 bases and J 2 bases, with 7 bases left between them. This CDR3 comprises 12 residues. The CDR3 sequence is CASGQTGNTIYF. DNA for the CDR3: TGTGCCAGCGGGCAGACTGGAAACACCATATATTTT.

The rearrangement uses TRBV6-1 and TRBJ2-1; 7 bases match TRBD1. CDR3 length: 13 residues. Germline V gene data show CDR1 as MNHNS and CDR2 as SASEGT. Trimming at V came to 6 bases and at J to 9 bases, leaving 8 bases not matched to a gene. This chain's CDR3 is CASRDDRVCEQFF. The CDR3 nucleotides are TGTGCCAGCAGGGACGACAGGGTCTGTGAGCAGTTCTTC.

This chain uses TRBV12-3 or TRBV12-4 with TRBJ2-3; D is possibly TRBD1 or TRBD2 (6 bases each). The CDR3 sequence is 17 residues long. Trimming left V 0 bases short and J 3 bases short, with 16 bases between. DNA of the CDR3: TGTGCCAGCAGTTTAGCGGGAACTAGAGGGGGGACAGATACGCAGTATTTT. It yields the protein CASSLAGTRGGTDTQYF.

V usage is TRBV18 and J usage is TRBJ2-2, with 8 bases fitting TRBD1. Germline V lookup: CDR1 KGHSH, CDR2 LQKENI. The V segment lost 5 bases and the J segment 2 bases; nucleotides outside the gene matches: 7. This CDR3 spans 16 amino acids. CDR3 nucleotides: TGTGCCAGCTCAATTTCCGGGACAGGCAACACCGGGGAGCTGTTTTTT. Its protein product is CASSISGTGNTGELFF.

The V call is TRBV7-9, the J call TRBJ2-3; D perhaps matches TRBD1 (5 bases). Germline V CDR1 and CDR2: SEHNR, FQNEAQ (reference sequence). With 6 bases removed from V and 3 bases from J, the gap between germline ends came to 16 bases. This CDR3 has 15 residues. The DNA of the CDR3 is TGTGCCAGCAGATGGGGCGAGTTACGGACAGATACGCAGTATTTT. Protein product: CASRWGELRTDTQYF.

This clonotype occurred once. V gene TRBV6-5 combines with J gene TRBJ2-2; D ambiguous. With 4 bases removed from V and 0 bases from J, the gap between germline ends came to 12 bases. The CDR3 consists of 16 residues. Germline V gives CDR1 MNHEY, CDR2 SVGAGI. CDR3 in amino acids: CASSLHARANTGELFF. The CDR3 coding sequence is TGTGCCAGCAGTTTGCACGCCAGAGCGAACACCGGGGAGCTGTTTTTT.

The rearrangement joins TRBV15 to TRBJ2-5; D uncertain. CDR3 size: 16 residues. The ends were cut back, 4 bases at V and 5 bases at J, with 20 bases in the middle. CDR1 is LNHNV, CDR2 YYDKDF, per germline (reference sequence). The CDR3 DNA is TGTGCCACCAGCAAGAGATCCGGGCGAGAGTGGGAGACCCAGTACTTC. This sequence encodes CATSKRSGREWETQYF.

The rearrangement links TRBV29-1 to TRBJ1-5; D is undetermined. Germline V CDR1 and CDR2: SQVTM, ANQGSEA. V gave up 4 bases and J gave up 4 bases, with 8 bases separating them. The CDR3 loop spans 12 amino acids. The CDR3 coding sequence is TGCAGCGTTGCCGACTCAAATCAGCCCCAGCATTTT. Encoded protein: CSVADSNQPQHF.

This chain uses TRBV5-1 with TRBJ2-1; TRBD1 might be the D (6 bases). The germline V gene has CDR1 SGHRS and CDR2 YFSETQ. The ends were cut back, 7 bases at V and 8 bases at J, with 16 bases in the middle. This CDR3 is 13 amino acids long. Here the CDR3 DNA reads TGCGCCAGCCGGGACATTAATAGGGATGAGCAGTTCTTC. Its protein is CASRDINRDEQFF.